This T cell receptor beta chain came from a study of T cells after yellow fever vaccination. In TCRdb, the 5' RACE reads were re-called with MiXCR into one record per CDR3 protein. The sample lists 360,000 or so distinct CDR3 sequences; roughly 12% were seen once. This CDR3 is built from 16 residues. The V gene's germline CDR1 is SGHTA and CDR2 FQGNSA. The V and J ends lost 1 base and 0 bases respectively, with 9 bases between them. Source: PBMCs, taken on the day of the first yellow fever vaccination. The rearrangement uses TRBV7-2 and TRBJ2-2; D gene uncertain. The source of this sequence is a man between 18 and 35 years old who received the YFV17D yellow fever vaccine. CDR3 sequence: CASSLEPAANTGELFF. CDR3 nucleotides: TGTGCCAGCAGCTTAGAGCCGGCGGCGAACACCGGGGAGCTGTTTTTT.